These 9 T cell receptor beta chains were all obtained from the same sample, sequenced in a study of memory CD4+ T cells and cytomegalovirus serostatus. The sort gate was single viable CD3+CD4+CD8-CD45RO+ cells for memory CD4+ T cells. Libraries were prepared by immunoSEQ multiplex PCR; TCRdb keeps only in-frame clonotypes and omits some of them. Of approximately 46,000 clones listed, roughly 80% were seen once; the top ten hold 0.61%. The material sequenced was memory CD4+ T cells from blood. These receptor sequences come from an adult in good health and CMV-seronegative.

This clone is judged medium-sized (0.01 to 0.1%). The chain carries TRBV9 and TRBJ1-1; tentative D call: TRBD1 (6 bases). This CDR3 contains 15 residues. Germline CDR1 SGDLS, CDR2 YYNGEE. V was clipped by 0 bases and J by 4 bases, with 13 bases between them. In DNA, the CDR3 is TGTGCCAGCAGCGTAGGGCCGGGGGCTATCACTGAAGCTTTCTTT. It codes for CASSVGPGAITEAFF.

The chain links TRBV30 to TRBJ1-6; the D gene is possibly TRBD1 (5 bases). This CDR3 is built from 17 residues. Germline assignment: CDR1 GTSNPN and CDR2 SVGIG (reference sequence). Between the trimmed V and J ends, which lost 1 base and 5 bases, there was a span of 18 bases. The CDR3 spells CAWSGMSPGPNNSPLHF. For the CDR3, the DNA is TGTGCCTGGAGTGGTATGTCGCCAGGGCCCAATAATTCACCCCTCCACTTT.

V gene TRBV7-9 combines with J gene TRBJ2-7; D could derive from TRBD1 or TRBD2 (6 bases each). Trimming pared 4 bases from V and 13 bases from J, leaving 14 bases between. Germline lookup yields CDR1 SEHNR and CDR2 FQNEAQ (reference sequence). The CDR3 runs 11 residues. The CDR3 is CASSSLGGTYF. CDR3 in DNA: TGTGCCAGCAGCTCCCTAGGAGGGACATACTTC.

V and J are TRBV9 and TRBJ1-6; D is undetermined. The CDR3 length is 14 residues. Germline CDR1 is SGDLS and CDR2 is YYNGEE. V was cut by 0 bases and J by 11 bases, with 12 bases left in between. The CDR3 coding sequence is TGTGCCAGCAGCGTAGGAGCACCAAGGGCACCCCTCCACTTT. Translated: CASSVGAPRAPLHF.

This chain uses TRBV2 with TRBJ2-1, with D perhaps matching TRBD2 (7 bases). This CDR3 contains 15 residues. Trimming cost V 1 base and J 4 bases, with 11 bases left between them. The germline V gene has CDR1 SNHLY and CDR2 FYNNEI. The CDR3, as DNA: TGTGCCAGCAGTGAAGAGGGGGGGCCATACAATGAGCAGTTCTTC. Its protein product is CASSEEGGPYNEQFF.

The table lists this clone with a few counts. This rearrangement joins TRBV5-4 to TRBJ1-3; no firm D call. The CDR3 is 15 residues long. V gave up 4 bases and J gave up 0 bases, with 11 bases separating them. Germline V lookup: CDR1 SGHNT, CDR2 YYREEE (reference sequence). CDR3 region: CASSPRPDSGNTIYF. CDR3 DNA sequence: TGTGCCAGCAGCCCTCGACCGGACTCTGGAAACACCATATATTTT.

The V call is TRBV7-9, the J call TRBJ1-3, with a tentative D call TRBD1 (5 bases). Germline loops: CDR1 SEHNR, CDR2 FQNEAQ (reference sequence). The germline V and J ends were trimmed by 4 bases and 2 bases, with 21 bases remaining between them. The CDR3 loop spans 18 amino acids. This CDR3 reads CASSSSRGGGGTGNTIYF. The CDR3 nucleotides are TGTGCCAGCAGCTCTTCACGGGGCGGCGGTGGAACTGGAAACACCATATATTTT.

CDR3 residues: CASKISYSGNTIYF. CDR3 coding DNA: TGTGCCAGCAAGATAAGCTACTCTGGAAACACCATATATTTT. The genes are TRBV27 and TRBJ1-3; D is undetermined. V lost 7 bases and J lost 0, with 10 bases in between. CDR1 MNHEY and CDR2 SMNVEV come from the germline V gene (reference sequence). This CDR3 region has 14 residues.

The V gene is TRBV5-1, the J gene TRBJ2-2; TRBD2 matches 8 bases. Unmatched junction bases numbered 5, after V lost 1 base and J lost 3 bases. Germline loops: CDR1 SGHRS, CDR2 YFSETQ. This CDR3 has 16 amino acids. CDR3 protein: CASSLSGGGYTGELFF. CDR3 in DNA: TGCGCCAGCAGCTTGAGTGGCGGGGGGTACACCGGGGAGCTGTTTTTT.